This T cell receptor beta chain was sequenced for a study of blood T cell repertoires in COVID-19. Study-level information: Sites in the United States, Italy and Spain provided acute and convalescent COVID-19 samples.

The method was immunoSEQ multiplex PCR; TCRdb's version includes in-frame clones alone and lacks a portion of them. Altogether 190,000 or so clones are present, roughly 85% being singletons, with the ten largest covering around 20%. Residents of 24 US areas, aged roughly 18 to 90 years, made up the participants. Participants' reported clinical history set cohort assignment. Symptom resolution, clearance, or two negative PCRs marked the recovered donors of Cohort 3. The clonotype originates from a man aged 40-49 years who had recovered from COVID-19. The sequenced sample was PBMCs or T cells enriched from blood (not recorded which).

CDR3 DNA sequence: TGTGCCAGCAGCCAGGACATGGGGACTAGCGGGAATAGCTCCTACAATGAGCAGTTCTTC. Its protein is CASSQDMGTSGNSSYNEQFF. This sequence joins TRBV14 and TRBJ2-1, with 13 bases lining up with TRBD2. Germline CDR1 reads SGHDN; CDR2 reads FVKESK. The CDR3 is 20 amino acids. V shed 3 bases, J shed 0 bases, and the junction held 11 bases outside the gene matches.